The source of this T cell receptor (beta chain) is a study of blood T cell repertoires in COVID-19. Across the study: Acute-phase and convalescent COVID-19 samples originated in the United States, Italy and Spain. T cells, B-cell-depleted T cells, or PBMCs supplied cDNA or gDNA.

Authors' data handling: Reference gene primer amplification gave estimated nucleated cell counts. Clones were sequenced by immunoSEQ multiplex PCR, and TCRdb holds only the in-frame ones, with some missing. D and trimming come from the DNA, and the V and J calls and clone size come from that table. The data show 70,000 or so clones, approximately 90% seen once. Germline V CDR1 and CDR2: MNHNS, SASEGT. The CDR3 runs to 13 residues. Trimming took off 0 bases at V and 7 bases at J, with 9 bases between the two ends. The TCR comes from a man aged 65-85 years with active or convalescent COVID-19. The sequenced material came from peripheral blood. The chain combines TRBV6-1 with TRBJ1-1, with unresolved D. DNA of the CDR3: TGTGCCAGCAGTGAAGCCTTATTCAGTGAAGCTTTCTTT. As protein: CASSEALFSEAFF.